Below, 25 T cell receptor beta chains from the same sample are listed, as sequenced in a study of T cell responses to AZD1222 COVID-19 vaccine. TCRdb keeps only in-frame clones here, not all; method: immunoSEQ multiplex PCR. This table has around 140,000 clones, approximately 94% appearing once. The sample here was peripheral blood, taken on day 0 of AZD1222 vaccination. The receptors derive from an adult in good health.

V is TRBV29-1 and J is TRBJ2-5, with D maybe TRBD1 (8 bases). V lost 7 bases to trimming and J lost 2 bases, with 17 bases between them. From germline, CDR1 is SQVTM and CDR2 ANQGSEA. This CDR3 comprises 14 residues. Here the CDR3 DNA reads TGCAGCGGAAACAGGGGGGGGAGGCAAGAGACCCAGTACTTC. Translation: CSGNRGGRQETQYF. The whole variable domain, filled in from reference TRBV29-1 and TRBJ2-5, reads SAVISQKPSRDICQRGTSLTIQCQVDSQVTMMFWYRQQPGQSLTLIATANQGSEATYESGFVIDKFPISRPNLTFSTLTVSNMSPEDSSIYLCSGNRGGRQETQYFGPGTRLLVL.

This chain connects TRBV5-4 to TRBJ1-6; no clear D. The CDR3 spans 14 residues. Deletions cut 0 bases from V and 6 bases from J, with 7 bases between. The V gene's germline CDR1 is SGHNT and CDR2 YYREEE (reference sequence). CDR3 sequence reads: CASSLVVRNSPLHF. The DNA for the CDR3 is TGTGCCAGCAGCTTGGTGGTCCGTAATTCACCCCTCCACTTT.

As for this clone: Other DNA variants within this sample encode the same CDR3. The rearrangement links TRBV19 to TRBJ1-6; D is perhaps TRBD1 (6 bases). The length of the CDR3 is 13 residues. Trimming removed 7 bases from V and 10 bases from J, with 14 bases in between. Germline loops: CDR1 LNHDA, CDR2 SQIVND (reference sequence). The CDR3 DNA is TGTGCCAGTAACCCGACAGGAGCGTCACCCCTCCACTTT. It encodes CASNPTGASPLHF.

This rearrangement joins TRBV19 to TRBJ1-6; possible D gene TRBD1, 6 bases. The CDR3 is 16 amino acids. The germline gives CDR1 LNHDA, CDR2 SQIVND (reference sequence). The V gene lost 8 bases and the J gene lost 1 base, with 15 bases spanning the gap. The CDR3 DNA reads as TGTGCCAGTCACGGCAGGGGAAGTTCCTATAATTCACCCCTCCACTTT. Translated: CASHGRGSSYNSPLHF.

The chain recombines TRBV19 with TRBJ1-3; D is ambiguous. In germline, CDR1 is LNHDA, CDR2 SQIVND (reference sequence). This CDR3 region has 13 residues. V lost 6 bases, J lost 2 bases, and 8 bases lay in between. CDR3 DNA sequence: TGTGCCAGTAGAGTGGGAACTGGAAACACCATATATTTT. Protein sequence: CASRVGTGNTIYF.

The CDR3: CATRDRDRTEAFF. Written as DNA, the CDR3 is TGTGCCACCAGGGACAGGGATCGCACTGAAGCTTTCTTT. The chain combines TRBV24-1 with TRBJ1-1; the match to TRBD1 covers 8 bases. V lost 7 bases to trimming and J lost 4 bases; unmatched junction nucleotides: 4. The CDR3 spans 13 residues. Germline assignment: CDR1 KGHDR and CDR2 SFDVKD.

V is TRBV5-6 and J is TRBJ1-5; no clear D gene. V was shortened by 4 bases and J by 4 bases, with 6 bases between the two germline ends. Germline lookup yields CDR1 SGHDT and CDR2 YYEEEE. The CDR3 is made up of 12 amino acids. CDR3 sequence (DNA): TGTGCCAGCAGCCAAATGAATCAGCCCCAGCATTTT. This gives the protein CASSQMNQPQHF.

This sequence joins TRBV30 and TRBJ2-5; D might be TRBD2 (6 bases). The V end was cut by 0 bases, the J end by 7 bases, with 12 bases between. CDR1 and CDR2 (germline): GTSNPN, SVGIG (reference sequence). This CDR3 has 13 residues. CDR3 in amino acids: CAWSVGGSATQYF. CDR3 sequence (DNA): TGTGCCTGGAGTGTTGGAGGGTCGGCGACCCAGTACTTC. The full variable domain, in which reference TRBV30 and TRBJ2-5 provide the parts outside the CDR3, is SQTIHQWPATLVQPVGSPLSLECTVEGTSNPNLYWYRQAAGRGLQLLFYSVGIGQISSEVPQNLSASRPQDRQFILSSKKLLLSDSGFYLCAWSVGGSATQYFGPGTRLLVL.

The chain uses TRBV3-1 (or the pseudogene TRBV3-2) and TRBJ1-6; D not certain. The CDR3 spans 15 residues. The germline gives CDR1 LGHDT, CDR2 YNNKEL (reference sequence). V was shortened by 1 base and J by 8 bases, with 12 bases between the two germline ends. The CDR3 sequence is CASSQATVFDSPLHF. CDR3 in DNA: TGTGCCAGCAGCCAAGCGACCGTTTTTGATTCACCCCTCCACTTT.

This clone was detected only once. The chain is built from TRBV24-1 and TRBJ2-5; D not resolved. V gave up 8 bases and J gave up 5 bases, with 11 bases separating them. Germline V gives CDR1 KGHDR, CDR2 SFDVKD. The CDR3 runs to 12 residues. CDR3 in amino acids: CATKGYGETQYF. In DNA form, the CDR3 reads TGTGCCACCAAGGGATACGGGGAGACCCAGTACTTC.

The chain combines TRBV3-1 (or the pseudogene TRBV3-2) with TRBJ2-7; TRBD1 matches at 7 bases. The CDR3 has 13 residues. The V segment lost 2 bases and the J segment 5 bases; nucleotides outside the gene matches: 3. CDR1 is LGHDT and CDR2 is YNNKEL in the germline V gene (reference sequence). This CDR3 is CASSQLGGHEQYF. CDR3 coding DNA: TGTGCCAGCAGCCAATTAGGGGGCCACGAGCAGTACTTC.

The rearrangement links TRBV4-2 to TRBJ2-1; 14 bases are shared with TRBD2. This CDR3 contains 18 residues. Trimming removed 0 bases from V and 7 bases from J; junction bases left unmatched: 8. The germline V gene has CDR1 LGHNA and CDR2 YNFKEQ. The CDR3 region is CASSQDVRTSGGRNEQFF. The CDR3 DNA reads TGTGCCAGCAGCCAAGATGTTAGGACTAGCGGGGGGCGAAATGAGCAGTTCTTC.

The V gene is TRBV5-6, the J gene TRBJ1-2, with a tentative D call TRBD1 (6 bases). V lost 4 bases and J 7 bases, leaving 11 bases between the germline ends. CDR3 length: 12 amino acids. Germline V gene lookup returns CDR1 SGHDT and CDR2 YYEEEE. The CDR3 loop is CASSPQGGGYTF. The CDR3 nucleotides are TGTGCCAGCAGCCCACAGGGAGGTGGCTACACCTTC.

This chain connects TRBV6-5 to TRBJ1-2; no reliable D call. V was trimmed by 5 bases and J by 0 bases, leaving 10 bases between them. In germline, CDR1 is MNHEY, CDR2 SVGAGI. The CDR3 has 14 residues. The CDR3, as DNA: TGTGCCAGCAGTCTAAACGTAGCTAACTATGGCTACACCTTC. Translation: CASSLNVANYGYTF.

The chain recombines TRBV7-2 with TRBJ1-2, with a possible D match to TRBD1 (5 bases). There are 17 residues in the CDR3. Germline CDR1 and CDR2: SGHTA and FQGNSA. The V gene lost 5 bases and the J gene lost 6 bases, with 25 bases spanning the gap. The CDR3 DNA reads TGTGCCAGCAGCCCAGTGGGGGGTTATTCTACGATCGATGGCTACACCTTC. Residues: CASSPVGGYSTIDGYTF.

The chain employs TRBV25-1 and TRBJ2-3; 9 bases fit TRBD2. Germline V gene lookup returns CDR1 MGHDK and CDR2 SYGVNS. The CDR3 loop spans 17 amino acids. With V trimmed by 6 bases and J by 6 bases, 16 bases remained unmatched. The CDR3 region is CASSLLGISGGGDTQYF. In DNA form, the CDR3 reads TGTGCCAGCAGCCTCCTAGGGATTAGCGGGGGCGGGGATACGCAGTATTTT.

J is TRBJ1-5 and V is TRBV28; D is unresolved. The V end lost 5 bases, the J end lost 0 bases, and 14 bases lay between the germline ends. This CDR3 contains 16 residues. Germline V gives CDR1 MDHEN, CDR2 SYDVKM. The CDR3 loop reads CASSTYRQYSNQPQHF. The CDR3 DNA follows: TGTGCCAGCAGTACCTATCGCCAGTATAGCAATCAGCCCCAGCATTTT.

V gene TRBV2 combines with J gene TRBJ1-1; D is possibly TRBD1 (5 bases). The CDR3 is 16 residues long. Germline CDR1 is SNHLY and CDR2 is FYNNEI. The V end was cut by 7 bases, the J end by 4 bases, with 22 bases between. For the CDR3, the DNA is TGTGCCAGCAAATTGGGGTTTGGGGGGTCGAGCACTGAAGCTTTCTTT. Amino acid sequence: CASKLGFGGSSTEAFF.

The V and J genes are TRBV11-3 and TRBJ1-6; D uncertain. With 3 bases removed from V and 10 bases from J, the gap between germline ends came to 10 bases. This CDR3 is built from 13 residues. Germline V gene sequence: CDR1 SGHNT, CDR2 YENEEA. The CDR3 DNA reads TGTGCCAGCAGCTTGGATTACTCCTCACCCCTCCACTTT. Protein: CASSLDYSSPLHF.

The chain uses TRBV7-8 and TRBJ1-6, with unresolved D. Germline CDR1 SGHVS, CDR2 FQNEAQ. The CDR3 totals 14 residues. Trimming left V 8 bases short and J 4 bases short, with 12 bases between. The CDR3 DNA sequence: TGTGCCAGCCTCGGATTAACTTATAATTCACCCCTCCACTTT. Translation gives CASLGLTYNSPLHF.

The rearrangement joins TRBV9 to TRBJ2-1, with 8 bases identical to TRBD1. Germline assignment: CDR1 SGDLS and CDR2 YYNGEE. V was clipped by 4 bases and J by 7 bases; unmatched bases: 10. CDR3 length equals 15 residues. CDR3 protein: CASSTTGVTANEQFF. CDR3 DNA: TGTGCCAGCAGCACGACAGGGGTAACGGCTAATGAGCAGTTCTTC.

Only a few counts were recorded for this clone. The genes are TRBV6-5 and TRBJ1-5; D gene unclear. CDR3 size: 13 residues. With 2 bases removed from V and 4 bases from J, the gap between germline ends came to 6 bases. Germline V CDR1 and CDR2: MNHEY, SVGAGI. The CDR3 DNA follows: TGTGCCAGCAGTTACGTCGTTAATCAGCCCCAGCATTTT. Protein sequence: CASSYVVNQPQHF.

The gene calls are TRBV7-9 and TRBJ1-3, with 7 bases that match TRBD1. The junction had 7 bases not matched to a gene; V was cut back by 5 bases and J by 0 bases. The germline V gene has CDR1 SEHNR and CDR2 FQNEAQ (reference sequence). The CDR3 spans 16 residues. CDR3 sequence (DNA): TGTGCCAGCAGCCCCAGGGGGTCCCCCTCTGGAAACACCATATATTTT. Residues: CASSPRGSPSGNTIYF.

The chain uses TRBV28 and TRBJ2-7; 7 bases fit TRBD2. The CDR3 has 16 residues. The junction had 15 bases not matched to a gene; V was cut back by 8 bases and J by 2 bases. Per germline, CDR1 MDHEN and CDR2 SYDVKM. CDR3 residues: CASQNGPGGSPYEQYF. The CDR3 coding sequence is TGTGCCAGCCAGAACGGTCCCGGGGGGTCACCCTACGAGCAGTACTTC.

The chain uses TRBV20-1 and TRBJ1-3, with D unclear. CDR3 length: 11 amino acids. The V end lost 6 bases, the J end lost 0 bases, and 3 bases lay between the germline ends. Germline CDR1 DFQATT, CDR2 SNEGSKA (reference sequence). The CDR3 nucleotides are TGCAGTGCCTACTCTGGAAACACCATATATTTT. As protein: CSAYSGNTIYF.